The 17 T cell receptor beta chains below come from one sample, sequenced in a study of OX40 agonist ivuxolimab in advanced cancers. Repertoires were generated with immunoSEQ multiplex PCR, while TCRdb's copy carries only in-frame clones and drops some. The sample shows tens of thousands of clones, 83% of them seen only once. The sample in question was CD4+ or CD8+ T cells sorted from blood, obtained in a trial of the OX40 agonist ivuxolimab. The receptors were sampled from an adult with an advanced solid tumor such as melanoma, head and neck, liver or kidney cancer.

The CDR3 DNA follows: TGTGCCAGCAGCCCAGAAGGTAGCGGGAGCCACAATGAGCAGTTCTTC. Translating gives CASSPEGSGSHNEQFF. The V gene is TRBV11-2, the J gene TRBJ2-1; 9 bases agree with TRBD2. Germline V gene sequence: CDR1 SGHAT, CDR2 FQNNGV. The CDR3 is 16 residues long. Trimming cost V 5 bases and J 5 bases; bases outside gene matches: 10. Supplemented by reference TRBV11-2 and TRBJ2-1, the full variable domain reads EAGVAQSPRYKIIEKRQSVAFWCNPISGHATLYWYQQILGQGPKLLIQFQNNGVVDDSQLPKDRFSAERLKGVDSTLKIQPAKLEDSAVYLCASSPEGSGSHNEQFFGPGTRLTVL.

This chain connects TRBV5-1 to TRBJ1-2; 7 nucleotides agree with TRBD1. Germline CDR1 reads SGHRS; CDR2 reads YFSETQ. The V gene end was trimmed by 3 bases and the J gene end by 7 bases; junction bases not matched to a gene: 9. This CDR3 contains 14 residues. CDR3 coding DNA: TGCGCCAGCAGCTCCCCCGAGGGGGCGGGTGGCTACACCTTC. This sequence encodes CASSSPEGAGGYTF.

This chain uses TRBV2 with TRBJ2-5; TRBD1 matches 8 bases. J lost 4 bases, V lost 8 bases, and 9 bases had no gene match. There are 14 residues in the CDR3. Germline V gene data show CDR1 as SNHLY and CDR2 as FYNNEI. The CDR3 sequence is CASGRDRFLETQYF. In DNA, the CDR3 is TGTGCCAGCGGCAGGGACAGGTTCTTAGAGACCCAGTACTTC.

This chain uses TRBV6-1 with TRBJ1-5; no clear D. Trimming shortened V by 3 bases and J by 9 bases, and 15 bases separated the two germline ends. This CDR3 has 14 residues. Germline values: CDR1 MNHNS, CDR2 SASEGT. The CDR3 DNA is TGTGCCAGCAGTGATCGGACCGGGGTAGGGCCCCAGCATTTT. This codes for CASSDRTGVGPQHF.

V is TRBV19 and J is TRBJ2-7, with 9 nucleotides matching TRBD2. Germline V gene sequence: CDR1 LNHDA, CDR2 SQIVND (reference sequence). Losses at the gene ends were 3 bases for V and 3 bases for J; bases not matched to a gene: 12. The CDR3 runs to 17 residues. The CDR3 here is CASSISFLAGDRYEQYF. For the CDR3, the DNA is TGTGCCAGTAGTATCTCTTTCTTAGCGGGAGATCGCTACGAGCAGTACTTC.

V and J are TRBV28 and TRBJ1-5, with a possible D match to TRBD1 (6 bases). Per germline, CDR1 MDHEN and CDR2 SYDVKM. V lost 3 bases, J lost 6 bases, and 21 bases lay in between. The CDR3 covers 17 residues. The CDR3 loop is CASSFGGGGRGSQPQHF. In nucleotides, the CDR3 is TGTGCCAGCAGTTTCGGGGGCGGGGGTCGGGGCAGTCAGCCCCAGCATTTT.

The chain joins TRBV6-1 to TRBJ2-7; TRBD2 matches at 13 bases. Germline lookup yields CDR1 MNHNS and CDR2 SASEGT. Trimming at V came to 5 bases and at J to 3 bases, leaving 1 base not matched to a gene. The CDR3 has 14 amino acids. In DNA form, the CDR3 reads TGTGCCAGCAGTCGGACTAGCGGGAGCTACGAGCAGTACTTC. As protein: CASSRTSGSYEQYF.

The gene calls are TRBV6-5 and TRBJ2-7; TRBD1 matches 9 bases. Germline V gives CDR1 MNHEY, CDR2 SVGAGI. The CDR3 sequence is 15 residues long. Losses at the gene ends were 2 bases for V and 4 bases for J; bases not matched to a gene: 6. The CDR3 DNA reads as TGTGCCAGCAGTTACGATACACAGGGGGCTTACGAGCAGTACTTC. This sequence encodes CASSYDTQGAYEQYF.

The J gene is TRBJ1-2, the V gene TRBV6-6, with D possibly matching TRBD1 (6 bases). The CDR3 is 12 amino acids. The V end lost 5 bases, the J end lost 8 bases, and 12 bases lay between the germline ends. The germline V gene has CDR1 MNHNY and CDR2 SVGAGI (reference sequence). The DNA for the CDR3 is TGTGCCAGCAGTGAGTACAGGGCCGGCTACACCTTC. It translates to CASSEYRAGYTF.

The gene calls are TRBV5-1 and TRBJ2-1, with D possibly being TRBD2 (6 bases). The V and J ends lost 5 bases and 2 bases respectively, with 11 bases between them. This CDR3 is built from 14 residues. Germline V gene data show CDR1 as SGHRS and CDR2 as YFSETQ. The CDR3 loop reads CASSPRLAYNEQFF. The CDR3 coding sequence is TGCGCCAGCAGTCCCCGACTAGCCTACAATGAGCAGTTCTTC. The whole variable domain, remainder taken from reference TRBV5-1 and TRBJ2-1, is KAGVTQTPRYLIKTRGQQVTLSCSPISGHRSVSWYQQTPGQGLQFLFEYFSETQRNKGNFPGRFSGRQFSNSRSEMNVSTLELGDSALYLCASSPRLAYNEQFFGPGTRLTVL.

The chain has TRBV7-2 and TRBJ1-4, with 8 bases aligning to TRBD1. Per germline, CDR1 SGHTA and CDR2 FQGNSA. V gave up 5 bases and J gave up 6 bases; unmatched junction bases: 8. This CDR3 spans 15 amino acids. CDR3 coding DNA: TGTGCCAGCAGCACGCGACAGGGGTTCGATGAAAAACTGTTTTTT. Its translation is CASSTRQGFDEKLFF.

This clone has a handful of counts. J is TRBJ1-5 and V is TRBV7-9; D call uncertain. In germline, CDR1 is SEHNR, CDR2 FQNEAQ (reference sequence). The V end lost 5 bases, the J end lost 3 bases, and 11 bases lay between the germline ends. The CDR3 totals 14 residues. The CDR3 DNA follows: TGTGCCAGCAGCCCGTTGAGGGCCAATCAGCCCCAGCATTTT. The encoded protein is CASSPLRANQPQHF.

The chain joins TRBV6-1 to TRBJ1-2, with D possibly matching TRBD1 (5 bases). V was trimmed by 4 bases and J by 6 bases, leaving 15 bases between them. Per the germline V gene, CDR1 is MNHNS and CDR2 is SASEGT. The CDR3 length is 14 residues. The CDR3 nucleotides read TGTGCCAGCAGTGGGGGCAGGGCAAGAGATGGCTACACCTTC. It encodes CASSGGRARDGYTF.

The V call is TRBV18, the J call TRBJ2-1; the match to TRBD2 covers 12 bases. Germline V lookup: CDR1 KGHSH, CDR2 LQKENI. The J segment lost 2 bases and the V segment lost 6 bases, leaving 5 bases of the junction unmatched. The CDR3 extends over 16 amino acids. The CDR3 bases are TGTGCCAGCTCCCCCGGGACTAGCGGGCCCTACAATGAGCAGTTCTTC. Amino acid sequence: CASSPGTSGPYNEQFF.

The chain recombines TRBV5-1 with TRBJ2-1, with D perhaps TRBD2 (5 bases). CDR1 and CDR2 (germline): SGHRS, YFSETQ. This CDR3 is 15 amino acids long. V was trimmed by 1 base and J by 7 bases, leaving 15 bases between them. Here the CDR3 DNA reads TGCGCCAGCAGCTTGATCTGGGGATCGGGGAATGAGCAGTTCTTC. It is translated as CASSLIWGSGNEQFF. Together with reference TRBV5-1 and TRBJ2-1, the CDR3 gives the full variable domain: KAGVTQTPRYLIKTRGQQVTLSCSPISGHRSVSWYQQTPGQGLQFLFEYFSETQRNKGNFPGRFSGRQFSNSRSEMNVSTLELGDSALYLCASSLIWGSGNEQFFGPGTRLTVL.

The rearrangement joins TRBV6-1 to TRBJ1-5; D not certain. Between the trimmed V and J ends, which lost 3 bases and 2 bases, there was a span of 11 bases. Per germline, CDR1 MNHNS and CDR2 SASEGT. The CDR3 covers 15 residues. This CDR3 reads CASSDLGRGNQPQHF. CDR3 sequence (DNA): TGTGCCAGCAGTGATTTGGGCAGAGGCAATCAGCCCCAGCATTTT.

This chain uses TRBV2 with TRBJ2-1; 14 bases line up with TRBD2. Germline lookup yields CDR1 SNHLY and CDR2 FYNNEI. The V segment lost 8 bases and the J segment 7 bases; nucleotides outside the gene matches: 10. The CDR3 runs 16 residues. This CDR3 reads CASGALGTSGRNEQFF. The CDR3 DNA follows: TGTGCCAGCGGGGCGCTCGGGACTAGCGGGAGAAATGAGCAGTTCTTC.